This T cell receptor (beta chain) was recorded in a study of cytomegalovirus exposure and HLA in healthy donors. Study-level information: HLA-typed donors were the source of approximately 80 million unique TCRs held in an early data release. Findings of the study overall: The authors assumed roughly uniform sequencing depth across donors for presence/absence analyses.

Note on this clone: Its antigen is as yet unknown.

Primers for the PCR totalled 60 Vbeta and 13 Jbeta. TCRdb's table, derived via immunoSEQ multiplex PCR, lists solely in-frame clones and lacks some. The sample records 150,000 to 200,000 clones, around nine tenths being singletons. Healthy bone marrow donors supplied every sample. Although they were nominally healthy when sampled, donors likely had unrecorded immune exposures. Germline CDR1 MNHEY, CDR2 SMNVEV (reference sequence). This CDR3 comprises 12 residues. V shed 8 bases and J shed 4 bases, with 11 bases lying between them. The source of this sequence is a woman aged 18-29 years in good health and CMV-seronegative. Sequencing used PBMCs. The V and J genes are TRBV27 and TRBJ2-5; TRBD2 might be the D (7 bases). CDR3 nucleotide sequence: TGTGCCAGCCGGCGGGGGCGAGAGACCCAGTACTTC. This gives the protein CASRRGRETQYF.